The entry below gives a single TCR beta chain sequence along with its context. Its antigen remains unknown. Repertoires were generated with immunoSEQ multiplex PCR, while TCRdb's copy carries only in-frame clones and drops some. The repertoire consists of about 2.4 million clones, with 80% to 95% occurring once and the leading ten covering more than 0.35%. This sample is drawn from a study of shared clonotypes between healthy human individuals. On the study more broadly: Samples came from two female and a few male donors aged 18 to 49.

Per the germline V gene, CDR1 is MNHEY and CDR2 is SVGAGI. The CDR3 consists of 15 residues. Trimming shortened V by 2 bases and J by 1 base, and 12 bases separated the two germline ends. General study results and limits: Across subsets, estimated richness was generally greater for naive than for memory populations. Donor clonotype sharing was expected to depend on sequencing depth.

The chain links TRBV6-5 to TRBJ2-7; D possibly corresponds to TRBD2 (6 bases). The TCR was taken from a man aged 18 to 35 in good health. Some clones in this sample may be carry-over from other donors' samples. The sequencing sample was made of naive CD4+ T cells from PBMCs. Indicated subset: CD45RA+ positively selected. The CDR3 here is CASSYVRDSSYEQYF. CDR3 DNA sequence: TGTGCCAGCAGTTACGTCCGGGACTCTTCCTACGAGCAGTACTTC.